This T cell receptor beta chain came from a study of T cell responses to AZD1222 COVID-19 vaccine. Turning to this clone: What it binds is unknown.

The data were produced by immunoSEQ multiplex PCR, yet TCRdb's version contains in-frame clones alone and is incomplete. Seen here are 70,000 to 100,000 clones, 80% to 90% observed once, and the top ten hold roughly 3.2%. Whole-study results and caveats: Spike-specific TCR breadth and depth grew following two AZD1222 doses.

Trimming shortened V by 3 bases and J by 8 bases, and 8 bases separated the two germline ends. This CDR3 has 12 amino acids. From germline, CDR1 is SNHLY and CDR2 FYNNEI. This TCR derives from an adult who received the AZD1222 COVID-19 vaccine. This specimen consisted of peripheral blood, obtained 28 days after the second AZD1222 dose. This sequence joins TRBV2 and TRBJ2-1; no firm D call. The CDR3 reads CASSEDDDEQFF. DNA for the CDR3: TGTGCCAGCAGTGAGGACGACGATGAGCAGTTCTTC.